The 3 T cell receptor beta chains below all came from one sample that was sequenced in a study of human T cells and chemical hapten exposure (dated by TCRdb to the early 2020s). The sample's time point label, in plain terms: patch test 1, 2 weeks after DPC sensitization. The sample's treatment or condition label, in plain terms: therapeutic diphenylcyclopropenone sensitization with weekly scalp DPC. The library came from RACE. For sequencing, a NextSeq 500 was employed. TCRdb passed the public sequencing reads through fastp at Q25 and MiXCR, retaining productive beta sequences. Entries that share a CDR3 protein sequence are merged under the most common genes and DNA. Present in this sample are about 83,000 distinct CDR3 sequences, 7.5% to 9% of which were seen just once. About 1.6% of the sample lies in the top ten. This specimen was whole blood, taken in connection with sensitization to the hapten diphenylcyclopropenone (DPC). The source of these receptors is a woman younger than 45 with alopecia areata. Some clones in this sample may be carry-over from other donors' samples.

This clonotype was recorded at least ten times. The rearrangement links TRBV7-9 to TRBJ1-1; 7 bases are shared with TRBD1. V lost 5 bases to trimming and J lost 3 bases; unmatched junction nucleotides: 9. The CDR3 loop spans 15 amino acids. CDR1 is SEHNR and CDR2 is FQNEAQ in the germline V gene (reference sequence). The CDR3 bases are TGTGCCAGCAGCCAAGGACAGGCCGAGGACACTGAAGCTTTCTTT. Its translation: CASSQGQAEDTEAFF. Variable domain in full (rest from reference TRBV7-9 and TRBJ1-1): DTGVSQNPRHKITKRGQNVTFRCDPISEHNRLYWYRQTLGQGPEFLTYFQNEAQLEKSRLLSDRFSAERPKGSFSTLEIQRTEQGDSAMYLCASSQGQAEDTEAFFGQGTRLTVV.

In its sample, this clonotype was seen a few times. The rearrangement uses TRBV5-6 and TRBJ1-2, with 7 positions matching TRBD1. Germline V gives CDR1 SGHDT, CDR2 YYEEEE. The CDR3 is 14 residues long. After removal of 4 bases from V and 7 bases from J, the junction contained 10 bases not matched to a gene. The CDR3: CASSVRQGSSGYTF. CDR3 bases: TGTGCCAGCAGCGTAAGACAGGGATCGTCTGGCTACACCTTC.

This clonotype was counted a few times. V and J are TRBV19 and TRBJ2-7; TRBD2 might be the D (5 bases). The V end was cut by 3 bases, the J end by 1 base, with 10 bases between. The CDR3 is 14 amino acids. Germline CDR1 and CDR2: LNHDA and SQIVND (reference sequence). CDR3 protein: CASSISPGSYEQYF. As DNA, the CDR3 is TGTGCCAGTAGTATCTCCCCGGGGTCCTACGAGCAGTACTTC.